Listed below are T cell receptor beta chains from one sample, sequenced in a study of T-cell memory formation after mild COVID-19. TCRdb independently ran MiXCR on the 5' RACE reads; one entry per CDR3 protein. The table includes 130,000 to 150,000 distinct CDR3 sequences, 15% to 20% detected once. Sequences were obtained from PBMCs or a T cell subset sorted from them (not recorded which). Receptor source: an adult woman who had mild COVID-19 (a few samples of this study predate the infection). Cell type and time point are not known. Each CDR3 is given with its conserved first and last residue. Fields, in order: V gene, CDR3 length, clone size, D gene, J gene, CDR3 protein, CDR3 DNA. D genes are given only for firm matches. The size entry is marked missing in some rows and otherwise reads once, few, many or a size class.

TRBV9	18	-	TRBD2	TRBJ2-5	CASSTYGLAGGRGETQYF	TGTGCCAGCAGCACTTACGGACTAGCGGGAGGTCGGGGAGAGACCCAGTACTTC
TRBV6-5	15	-	TRBD1	TRBJ1-2	CASSGQGSGYYGYTF	TGTGCCAGCAGTGGACAGGGCTCTGGGTACTATGGCTACACCTTC
TRBV14	16	-	TRBD2	TRBJ2-5	CASSQDPRGGQETQYF	TGTGCCAGCAGCCAAGATCCGCGGGGGGGCCAAGAGACCCAGTACTTC
TRBV5-5	14	-	TRBD1	TRBJ1-3	CASTGPGTANTIYF	TGTGCCAGCACAGGACCCGGGACAGCCAACACCATATATTTT
TRBV29-1	13	-	-	TRBJ2-3	CSVVLLRADTQYF	TGCAGCGTTGTACTACTCAGGGCAGATACGCAGTATTTT
TRBV13	14	few	-	TRBJ2-7	CASSLVASSHEQYF	TGTGCCAGCAGCTTAGTGGCTTCCTCCCACGAGCAGTACTTC
TRBV2	14	few	-	TRBJ2-5	CASNPGPIQETQYF	TGTGCCAGCAATCCGGGACCCATCCAAGAGACCCAGTACTTC
TRBV12-3/TRBV12-4	17	few	TRBD2	TRBJ2-2	CASSRTSGKANTGELFF	TGTGCCAGCAGCCGTACTAGCGGGAAAGCGAACACCGGGGAGCTGTTTTTT
TRBV7-2	14	few	-	TRBJ2-5	CASSLSGLKETQYF	TGTGCCAGCAGCTTATCTGGACTCAAAGAGACCCAGTACTTC
TRBV20-1	14	-	-	TRBJ1-4	CSARESRAVGKLFF	TGCAGTGCTAGAGAAAGCAGGGCGGTCGGAAAACTGTTTTTT
TRBV7-3	13	few	-	TRBJ1-1	CASSFSGRTEAFF	TGTGCCAGCAGCTTCTCAGGGAGGACTGAAGCTTTCTTT
TRBV7-6	15	-	-	TRBJ2-1	CASSLASQAYNEQFF	TGTGCCAGCAGCTTAGCGTCCCAGGCCTACAATGAGCAGTTCTTC
TRBV6-4	16	-	TRBD1	TRBJ2-6	CASSDSTGAGANVLTF	TGTGCCAGCAGTGACTCGACAGGGGCTGGGGCCAACGTCCTGACTTTC
TRBV7-9	14	once	TRBD1	TRBJ1-1	CASSSPDRTAGTFF	TGTGCCAGCAGCTCCCCGGACAGGACCGCCGGAACTTTCTTT
TRBV2	18	few	TRBD2	TRBJ2-3	CASRRLGASGGFTDTQYF	TGTGCCAGCAGGCGACTCGGAGCTAGCGGGGGTTTCACAGATACGCAGTATTTT
TRBV6-2/TRBV6-3	14	many	TRBD1	TRBJ2-1	CASIPGGLSNEQFF	TGTGCCAGCATCCCAGGGGGCCTTTCCAATGAGCAGTTCTTC
TRBV20-1	15	few	TRBD1	TRBJ2-5	CSAPIPGGGQETQYF	TGCAGTGCCCCAATCCCAGGGGGCGGGCAAGAGACCCAGTACTTC
TRBV3-1	16	-	TRBD2	TRBJ2-1	CASSQGAGPTHNEQFF	TGTGCCAGCAGCCAAGGAGCGGGGCCCACCCACAATGAGCAGTTCTTC
TRBV6-5	14	few	-	TRBJ2-6	CASGQSSGANVLTF	TGTGCCAGCGGTCAAAGCTCTGGGGCCAACGTCCTGACTTTC
TRBV5-1	16	few	TRBD2	TRBJ2-7	CASSLGTSGRIYEQYF	TGCGCCAGCAGCTTGGGGACTAGCGGGAGGATTTACGAGCAGTACTTC
TRBV6-5	14	-	-	TRBJ1-2	CASSAGANWNGYTF	TGTGCCAGCAGCGCGGGAGCCAATTGGAATGGCTACACCTTC
TRBV7-6	17	few	-	TRBJ1-4	CASSLARLTATNEKLFF	TGTGCCAGCAGCTTAGCCCGTTTGACCGCAACTAATGAAAAACTGTTTTTT
TRBV3-1	13	-	TRBD1	TRBJ1-2	CASTGTGNYGYTF	TGTGCCAGCACCGGGACAGGAAACTATGGCTACACCTTC
TRBV12-3/TRBV12-4	15	-	TRBD1	TRBJ2-7	CASSRWTGDPYEQYF	TGTGCCAGCAGCCGCTGGACAGGGGACCCCTACGAGCAGTACTTC